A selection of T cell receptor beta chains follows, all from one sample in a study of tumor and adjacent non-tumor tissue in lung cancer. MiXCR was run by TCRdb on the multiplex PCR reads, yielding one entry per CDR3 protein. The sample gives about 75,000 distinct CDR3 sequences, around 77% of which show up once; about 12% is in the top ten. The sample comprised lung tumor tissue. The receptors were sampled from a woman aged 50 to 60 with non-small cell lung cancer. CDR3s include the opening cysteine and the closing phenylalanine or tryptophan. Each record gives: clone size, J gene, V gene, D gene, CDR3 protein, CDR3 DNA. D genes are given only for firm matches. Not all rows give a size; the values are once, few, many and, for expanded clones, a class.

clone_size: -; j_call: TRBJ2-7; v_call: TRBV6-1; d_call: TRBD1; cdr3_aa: CASSEDGTGFYEQYF; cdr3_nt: TGTGCCAGCAGTGAAGATGGGACAGGTTTCTACGAGCAGTACTTC
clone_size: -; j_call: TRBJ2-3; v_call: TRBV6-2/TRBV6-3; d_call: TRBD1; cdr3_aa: CARSYGGQGADTQYF; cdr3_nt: TGTGCCAGGAGTTACGGGGGACAGGGGGCAGATACACAGTATTTT
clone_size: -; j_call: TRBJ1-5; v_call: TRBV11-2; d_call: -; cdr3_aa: CASSCDGYSNQPQYF; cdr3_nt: TGTGCCAGCAGCTGCGACGGTTATAGCAATCAGCCCCAGTATTTC
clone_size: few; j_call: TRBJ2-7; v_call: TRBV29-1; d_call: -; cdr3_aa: CNVGSDKTYEQYF; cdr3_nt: TGCAACGTTGGATCGGACAAGACCTACGAGCAGTACTTC
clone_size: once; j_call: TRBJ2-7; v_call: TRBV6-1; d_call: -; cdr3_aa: CTSSDYRFMHF; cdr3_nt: TGTACCAGCAGTGATTATAGATTCATGCACTTC
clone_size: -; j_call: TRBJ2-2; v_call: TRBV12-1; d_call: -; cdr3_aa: CASSLFGKPTRIGTGELFF; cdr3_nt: TGTGCCAGCAGCTTGTTCGGTAAACCGACTAGAATCGGCACCGGGGAGCTATTTTTT
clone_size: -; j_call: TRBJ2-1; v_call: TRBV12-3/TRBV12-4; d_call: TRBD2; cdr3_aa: CASSPPRGGPNKQFF; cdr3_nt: TGTGCCAGCAGCCCGCCACGGGGAGGGCCCAATAAGCAGTTCTTC
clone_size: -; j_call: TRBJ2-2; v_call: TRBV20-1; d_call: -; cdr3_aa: CSAPRSGSNTGELFF; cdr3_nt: TGCAGTGCCCCAAGGAGCGGTAGTAACACCGGGGAGCTGTTTTTT
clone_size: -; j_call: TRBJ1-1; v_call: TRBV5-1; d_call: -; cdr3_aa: CASKDAPNTEALF; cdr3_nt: TGCGCCAGTAAAGATGCCCCGAACACTGAAGCTCTCTTT
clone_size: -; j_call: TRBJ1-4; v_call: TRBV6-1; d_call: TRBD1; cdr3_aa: CTGRTGGDEKLFF; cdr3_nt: TGTACCGGCAGGACAGGGGGCGATGAAAAACTGTTTTTT
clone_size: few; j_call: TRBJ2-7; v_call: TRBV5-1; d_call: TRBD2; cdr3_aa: CASSPGTSGFYERYF; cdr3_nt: TGCGCCAGCAGCCCGGGGACTAGCGGGTTCTACGAGCGGTACTTC
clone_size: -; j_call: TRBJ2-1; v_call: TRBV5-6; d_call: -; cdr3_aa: CDSSLTSNEQFF; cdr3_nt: TGTGACAGCAGCTTGACTAGCAATGAGCAGTTCTTC
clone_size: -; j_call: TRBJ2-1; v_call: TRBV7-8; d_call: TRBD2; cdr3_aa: CANSPSAGLAVVTNEQFF; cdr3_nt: TGTGCCAACAGTCCCAGTGCGGGGCTAGCGGTAGTGACCAATGAGCAGTTCTTC
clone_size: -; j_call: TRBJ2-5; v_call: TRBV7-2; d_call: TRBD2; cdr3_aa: CAGSSRAGGRETQYF; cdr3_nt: TGTGCCGGCAGCTCCCGAGCGGGAGGGAGAGAGACCCAGTACTTC
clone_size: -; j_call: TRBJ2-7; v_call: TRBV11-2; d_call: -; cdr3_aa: CASSLVTGTYEQNF; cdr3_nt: TGTGCCAGCAGCTTAGTAACCGGAACGTACGAGCAAAACTTC
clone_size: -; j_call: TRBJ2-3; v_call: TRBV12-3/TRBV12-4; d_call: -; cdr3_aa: CASSLALEIGGTDTQYF; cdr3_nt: TGTGCCAGCAGTTTAGCGCTCGAGATAGGGGGCACAGATACGCAGTATTTT
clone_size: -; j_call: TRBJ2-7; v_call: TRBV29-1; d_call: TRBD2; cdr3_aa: CSVKLAGDATIYEQYF; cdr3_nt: TGCAGCGTGAAACTAGCGGGGGACGCGACGATCTACGAGCAGTACTTC
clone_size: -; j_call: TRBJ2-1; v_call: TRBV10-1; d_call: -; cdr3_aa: CVGHVGGTGQNEQFF; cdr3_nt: TGCGTCGGCCATGTAGGGGGGACCGGGCAGAATGAGCAGTTCTTC
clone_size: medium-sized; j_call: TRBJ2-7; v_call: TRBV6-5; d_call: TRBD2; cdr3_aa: CASTSGRMSYEQYF; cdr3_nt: TGTGCCAGCACCAGCGGGAGGATGTCCTACGAGCAGTACTTC
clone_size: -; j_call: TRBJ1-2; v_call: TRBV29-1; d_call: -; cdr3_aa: CSVIPLTANYGYTF; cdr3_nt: TGCAGCGTCATCCCCCTGACGGCTAACTATGGCTACACTTTC
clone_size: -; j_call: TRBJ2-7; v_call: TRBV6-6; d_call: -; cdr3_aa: CASIARDSPYEQYF; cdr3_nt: TGTGCCAGCATCGCACGGGACTCCCCCTACGAGCAGTACTTC
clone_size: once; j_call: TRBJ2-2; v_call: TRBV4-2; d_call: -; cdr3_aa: CASTRGTTANTGELFF; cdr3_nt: TGTGCCAGCACCCGGGGCACCACTGCCAACACCGGGGAGCTCTTTTTT
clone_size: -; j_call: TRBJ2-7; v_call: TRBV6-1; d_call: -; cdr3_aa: CASSEASESMLGGEQYF; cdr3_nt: TGTGCCAGCAGTGAAGCCAGTGAGAGTATGTTGGGGGGCGAGCAGTACTTC
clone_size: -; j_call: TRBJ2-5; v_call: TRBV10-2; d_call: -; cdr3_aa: CASNESGTETQYF; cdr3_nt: TGTGCCAGCAATGAATCCGGGACAGAGACCCAGTACTTC
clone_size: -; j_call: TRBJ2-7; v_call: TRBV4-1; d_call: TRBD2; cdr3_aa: CASSQDKSSGRDYEQYF; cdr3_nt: TGCGCCAGCAGCCAGGATAAGTCTAGCGGGAGAGACTACGAGCAATACTTC